This TCR beta chain was captured in a study of shared clonotypes between healthy human individuals. As for this clone: The same CDR3 arises from other DNA sequences in this sample as well.

This CDR3 is built from 12 residues. V was shortened by 1 base and J by 6 bases, with 4 bases between the two germline ends. Germline V gene data show CDR1 as SGHVS and CDR2 as FNYEAQ. Study processing details: Owing to the provision of junction-only sequences devoid of quality scores by immunoSEQ, filtering differed. The data were produced by immunoSEQ multiplex PCR, yet TCRdb's version contains in-frame clones alone and is incomplete. V, J and clone size derive from that table, while D and trimming were established from the DNA sequence. This sample has millions of clones, with around 94% found just once. Naive CD45RA+ and memory CD45RA-negative subsets were split from CD4+ cells.

Input material: naive CD4+ T cells sorted from blood. Subset indicated: CD45RA+ positively selected. The chain has TRBV7-6 and TRBJ2-1; D uncertain. This sequence originates from a man aged 18 to 30 in good health. CDR3 region: CASSLVGNEQFF. CDR3 nucleotide sequence: TGTGCCAGCAGCTTAGTGGGCAATGAGCAGTTCTTC.